This TCR beta chain was identified during a study of blood T cell repertoires in COVID-19. Study in general: From the United States, Italy and Spain came samples of acute and convalescent COVID-19.

Assay used: immunoSEQ multiplex PCR; TCRdb lists only in-frame clones, some missing. This sample has approximately 280,000 clones, with around 87% found just once. The TCR originated in a woman aged 25 to 45 who had recovered from COVID-19. Sequencing used peripheral blood.

CDR3 residues: CASSPGTGGAFF. CDR3 sequence (DNA): TGTGCCAGCAGCCCCGGGACAGGGGGGGCTTTCTTT. V and J are TRBV5-6 and TRBJ1-1, with 11 positions matching TRBD1. Trimming took 4 bases from V and 11 from J; bases not matched to a gene: 4. The CDR3 totals 12 residues. Germline V gives CDR1 SGHDT, CDR2 YYEEEE.